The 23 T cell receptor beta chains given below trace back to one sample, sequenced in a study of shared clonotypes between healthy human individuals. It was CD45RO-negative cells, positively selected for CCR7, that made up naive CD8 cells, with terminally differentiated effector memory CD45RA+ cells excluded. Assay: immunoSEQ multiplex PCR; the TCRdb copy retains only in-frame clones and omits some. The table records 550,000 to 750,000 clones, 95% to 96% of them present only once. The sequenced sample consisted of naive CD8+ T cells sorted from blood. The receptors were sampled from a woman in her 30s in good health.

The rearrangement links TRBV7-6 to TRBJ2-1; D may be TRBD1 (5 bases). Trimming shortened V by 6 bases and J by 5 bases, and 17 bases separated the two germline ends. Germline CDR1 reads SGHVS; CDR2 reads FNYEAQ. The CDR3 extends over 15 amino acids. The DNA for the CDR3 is TGTGCCAGCAGTCGTGACAGAAACTGGGACAATGAGCAGTTCTTC. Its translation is CASSRDRNWDNEQFF.

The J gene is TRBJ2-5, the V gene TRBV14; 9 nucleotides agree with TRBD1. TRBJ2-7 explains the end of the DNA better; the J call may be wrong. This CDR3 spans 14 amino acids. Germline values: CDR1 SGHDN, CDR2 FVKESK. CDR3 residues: CASSLGQGLYEQYF. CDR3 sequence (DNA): TGTGCCAGCAGCCTGGGACAGGGCCTCTACGAGCAGTACTTC.

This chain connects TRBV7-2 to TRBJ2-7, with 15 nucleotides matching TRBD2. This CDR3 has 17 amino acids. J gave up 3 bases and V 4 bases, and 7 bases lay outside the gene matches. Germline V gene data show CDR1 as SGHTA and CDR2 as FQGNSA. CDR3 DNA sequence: TGTGCCAGCAGCTCAGGGACTAGCGGGAGGATCATCTACGAGCAGTACTTC. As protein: CASSSGTSGRIIYEQYF.

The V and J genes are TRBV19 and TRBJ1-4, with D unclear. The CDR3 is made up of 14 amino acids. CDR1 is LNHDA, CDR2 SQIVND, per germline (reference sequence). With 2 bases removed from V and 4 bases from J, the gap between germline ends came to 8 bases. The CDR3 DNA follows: TGTGCCAGTAGTATACCAGGATTTAATGAAAAACTGTTTTTT. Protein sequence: CASSIPGFNEKLFF. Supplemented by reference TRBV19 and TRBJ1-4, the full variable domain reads DGGITQSPKYLFRKEGQNVTLSCEQNLNHDAMYWYRQDPGQGLRLIYYSQIVNDFQKGDIAEGYSVSREKKESFPLTVTSAQKNPTAFYLCASSIPGFNEKLFFGSGTQLSVL.

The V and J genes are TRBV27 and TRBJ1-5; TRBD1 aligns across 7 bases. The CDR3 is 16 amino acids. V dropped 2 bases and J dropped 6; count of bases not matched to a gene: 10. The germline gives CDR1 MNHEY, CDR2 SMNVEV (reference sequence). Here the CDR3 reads CASSLRLSGGRQPQHF. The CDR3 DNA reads TGTGCCAGCAGTTTAAGACTATCAGGGGGTCGTCAGCCCCAGCATTTT.

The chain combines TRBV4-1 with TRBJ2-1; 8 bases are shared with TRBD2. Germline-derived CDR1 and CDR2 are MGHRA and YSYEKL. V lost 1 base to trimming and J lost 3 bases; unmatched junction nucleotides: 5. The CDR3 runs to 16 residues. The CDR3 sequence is CASSQGLRGDYNEQFF. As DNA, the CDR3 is TGCGCCAGCAGCCAAGGGTTGCGGGGGGACTACAATGAGCAGTTCTTC.

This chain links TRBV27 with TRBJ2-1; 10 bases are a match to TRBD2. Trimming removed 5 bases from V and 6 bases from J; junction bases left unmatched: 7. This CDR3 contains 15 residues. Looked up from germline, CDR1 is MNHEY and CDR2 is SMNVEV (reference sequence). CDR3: CASSTSSGSSNEQFF. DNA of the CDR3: TGTGCCAGCAGTACATCTAGCGGGAGTAGCAATGAGCAGTTCTTC.

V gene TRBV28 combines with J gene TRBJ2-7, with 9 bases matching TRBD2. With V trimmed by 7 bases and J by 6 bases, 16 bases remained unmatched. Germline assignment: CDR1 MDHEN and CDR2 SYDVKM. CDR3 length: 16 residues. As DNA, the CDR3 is TGTGCCAGCAACACGCTTGGCGGGAGGGCCTTATCCGAGCAGTACTTC. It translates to CASNTLGGRALSEQYF.

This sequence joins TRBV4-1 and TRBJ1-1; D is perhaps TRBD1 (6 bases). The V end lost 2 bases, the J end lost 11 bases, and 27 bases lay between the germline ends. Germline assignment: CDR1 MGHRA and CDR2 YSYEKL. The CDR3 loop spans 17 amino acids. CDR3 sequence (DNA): TGCGCCAGCAGCCAAACCCGGGGGACAACCTCGGGCCGGGGGGCTTTCTTT. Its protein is CASSQTRGTTSGRGAFF.

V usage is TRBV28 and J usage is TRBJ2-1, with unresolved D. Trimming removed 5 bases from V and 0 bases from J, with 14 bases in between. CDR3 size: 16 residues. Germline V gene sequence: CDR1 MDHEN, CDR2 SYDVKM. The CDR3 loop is CASSTPMDGSYNEQFF. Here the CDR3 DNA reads TGTGCCAGCAGTACCCCGATGGACGGCTCCTACAATGAGCAGTTCTTC.

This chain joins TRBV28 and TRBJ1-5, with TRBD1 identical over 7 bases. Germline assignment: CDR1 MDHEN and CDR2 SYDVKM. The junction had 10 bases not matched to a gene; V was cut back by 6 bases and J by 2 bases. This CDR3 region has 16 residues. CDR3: CASRDRQGYGNQPQHF. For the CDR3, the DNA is TGTGCCAGCAGGGACCGACAGGGTTATGGCAATCAGCCCCAGCATTTT.

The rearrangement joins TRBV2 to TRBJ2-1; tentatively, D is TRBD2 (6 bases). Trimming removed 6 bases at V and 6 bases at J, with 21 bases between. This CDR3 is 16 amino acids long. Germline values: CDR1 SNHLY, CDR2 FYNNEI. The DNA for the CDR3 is TGTGCCAGCAGAGCCCCGGGAGATGGTCGATTCAATGAGCAGTTCTTC. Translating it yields CASRAPGDGRFNEQFF.

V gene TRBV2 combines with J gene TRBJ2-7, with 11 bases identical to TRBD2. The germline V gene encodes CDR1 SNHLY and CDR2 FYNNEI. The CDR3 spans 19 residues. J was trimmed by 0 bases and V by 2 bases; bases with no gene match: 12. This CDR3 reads CASSETSGRQNRYSYEQYF. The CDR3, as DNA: TGTGCCAGCAGTGAAACTAGCGGGAGACAGAACCGGTACTCCTACGAGCAGTACTTC.

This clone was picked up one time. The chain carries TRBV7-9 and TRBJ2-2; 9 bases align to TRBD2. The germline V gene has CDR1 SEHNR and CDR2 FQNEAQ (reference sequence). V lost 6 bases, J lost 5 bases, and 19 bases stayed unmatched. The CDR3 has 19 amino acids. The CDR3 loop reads CASSPPVSGSREMTGELFF. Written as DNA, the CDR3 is TGTGCCAGCAGTCCGCCTGTTAGCGGGAGCCGTGAGATGACCGGGGAGCTGTTTTTT. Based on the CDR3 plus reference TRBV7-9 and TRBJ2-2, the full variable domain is DTGVSQNPRHKITKRGQNVTFRCDPISEHNRLYWYRQTLGQGPEFLTYFQNEAQLEKSRLLSDRFSAERPKGSFSTLEIQRTEQGDSAMYLCASSPPVSGSREMTGELFFGEGSRLTVL.

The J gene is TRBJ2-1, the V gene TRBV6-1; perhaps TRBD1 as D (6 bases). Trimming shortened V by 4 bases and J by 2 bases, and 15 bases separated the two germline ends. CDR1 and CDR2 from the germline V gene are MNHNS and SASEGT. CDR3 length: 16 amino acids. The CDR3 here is CASSAQGFGPYNEQFF. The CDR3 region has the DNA TGTGCCAGCAGTGCCCAGGGGTTCGGTCCCTACAATGAGCAGTTCTTC.

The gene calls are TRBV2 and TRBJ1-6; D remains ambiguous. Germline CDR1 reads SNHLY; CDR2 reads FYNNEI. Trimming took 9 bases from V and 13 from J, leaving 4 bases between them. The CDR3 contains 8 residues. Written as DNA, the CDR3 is TGTGCCAGTCCTCCCCTCCACTTT. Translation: CASPPLHF.

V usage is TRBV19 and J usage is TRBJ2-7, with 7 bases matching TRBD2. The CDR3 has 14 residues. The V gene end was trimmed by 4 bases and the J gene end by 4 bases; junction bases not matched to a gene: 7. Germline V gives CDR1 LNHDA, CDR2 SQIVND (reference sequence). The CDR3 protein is CASSSLGGSYEQYF. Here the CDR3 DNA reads TGTGCCAGTAGTAGTCTCGGCGGGAGTTACGAGCAGTACTTC. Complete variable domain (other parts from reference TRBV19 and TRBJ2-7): DGGITQSPKYLFRKEGQNVTLSCEQNLNHDAMYWYRQDPGQGLRLIYYSQIVNDFQKGDIAEGYSVSREKKESFPLTVTSAQKNPTAFYLCASSSLGGSYEQYFGPGTRLTVT.

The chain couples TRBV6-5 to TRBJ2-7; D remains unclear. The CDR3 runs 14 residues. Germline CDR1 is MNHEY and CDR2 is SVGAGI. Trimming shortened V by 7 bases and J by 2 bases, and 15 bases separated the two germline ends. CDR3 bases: TGTGCCAGCACACTAACACCCAACGCCTACGAGCAGTACTTC. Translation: CASTLTPNAYEQYF.

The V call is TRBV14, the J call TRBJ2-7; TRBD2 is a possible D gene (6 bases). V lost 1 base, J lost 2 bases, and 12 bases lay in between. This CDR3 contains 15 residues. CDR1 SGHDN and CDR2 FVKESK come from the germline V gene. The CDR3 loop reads CASSQGTRDPYEQYF. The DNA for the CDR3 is TGTGCCAGCAGCCAAGGAACGCGGGATCCCTACGAGCAGTACTTC.

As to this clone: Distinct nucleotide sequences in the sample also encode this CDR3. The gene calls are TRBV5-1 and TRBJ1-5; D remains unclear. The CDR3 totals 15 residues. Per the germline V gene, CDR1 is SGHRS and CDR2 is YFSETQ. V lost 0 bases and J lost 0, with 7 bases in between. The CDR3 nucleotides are TGCGCCAGCAGCTTGGGAGATTATAGCAATCAGCCCCAGCATTTT. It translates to CASSLGDYSNQPQHF.

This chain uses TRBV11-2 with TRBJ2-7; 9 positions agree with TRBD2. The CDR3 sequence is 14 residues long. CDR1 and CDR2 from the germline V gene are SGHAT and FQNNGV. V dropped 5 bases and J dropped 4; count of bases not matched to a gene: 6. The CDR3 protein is CASSPRAGGYEQYF. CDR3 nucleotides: TGTGCCAGCAGCCCCCGGGCGGGAGGGTACGAGCAGTACTTC.

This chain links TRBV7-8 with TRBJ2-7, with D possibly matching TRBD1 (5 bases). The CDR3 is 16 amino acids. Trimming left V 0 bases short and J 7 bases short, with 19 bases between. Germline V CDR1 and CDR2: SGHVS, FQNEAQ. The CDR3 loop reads CASSLAGRMLGDEQYF. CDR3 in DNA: TGTGCCAGCAGCTTAGCGGGGCGTATGCTTGGGGATGAGCAGTACTTC.

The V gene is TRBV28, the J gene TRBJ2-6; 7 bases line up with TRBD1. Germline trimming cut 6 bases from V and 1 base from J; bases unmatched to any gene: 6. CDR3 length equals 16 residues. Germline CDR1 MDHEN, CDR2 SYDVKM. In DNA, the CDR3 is TGTGCCAGCAGCTACGGGACAGAATCTGGGGCCAACGTCCTGACTTTC. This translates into CASSYGTESGANVLTF.